These 2 T cell receptor beta chains originate from one sample sequenced in a study of shared clonotypes between healthy human individuals. Method: immunoSEQ multiplex PCR; TCRdb's copy keeps in-frame clones and lacks some. The sample has about 2.4 million clones; roughly 93% are singletons. Sequencing input: naive CD4+ T cells from PBMCs. Described subset: CD45RA+ positively selected. The receptor set was obtained from a man between 18 and 29 years old in good health. Some clones in this sample may be carry-over from other donors' samples.

This chain links TRBV5-8 with TRBJ1-5; tentative D call: TRBD1 (5 bases). V lost 4 bases, J lost 1 base, and 18 bases lay in between. The CDR3 contains 17 residues. The germline V gene has CDR1 SGHTS and CDR2 YDEGEE. The CDR3 loop reads CASSGPPGWYSNQPQHF. CDR3 bases: TGTGCCAGCAGCGGCCCCCCAGGGTGGTACAGCAATCAGCCCCAGCATTTT.

The rearrangement uses TRBV18 and TRBJ2-5, with 8 positions matching TRBD1. Unmatched junction bases numbered 10, after V lost 4 bases and J lost 3 bases. The CDR3 has 16 amino acids. Per germline, CDR1 KGHSH and CDR2 LQKENI. CDR3 protein: CASSLTSQGAEETQYF. The DNA of the CDR3 is TGTGCCAGCTCACTAACCTCTCAGGGGGCCGAAGAGACCCAGTACTTC.